The 21 T cell receptor beta chains below were found in one sample sequenced in a study of CD8+ T cells in alopecia areata. cDNA prepared by RNA extraction and subsequent reverse transcription served as the template for sequencing. Only in-frame clones appear in the TCRdb table, and some are missing; sequencing was by immunoSEQ multiplex PCR. The data contain 200,000 to 250,000 clones, 64% of them singletons. Specified treatment: oral pan-JAK inhibitor, 5-10 mg twice daily. The source was CD4+ T cells sorted from blood, collected at week 4, from a patient treated with tofacitinib. These receptor sequences come from a human donor with alopecia areata.

This clone was counted a few times. The CDR3 bases are TGTGCCAGCAGCCGTGGACCCGGGACAGACATTTTTAACTATGGCTACACCTTC. Its translation is CASSRGPGTDIFNYGYTF. The rearrangement links TRBV7-2 to TRBJ1-2, with 7 bases matching TRBD1. The V gene end was trimmed by 5 bases and the J gene end by 1 base; junction bases not matched to a gene: 16. The CDR3 is made up of 18 amino acids. The V gene's germline CDR1 is SGHTA and CDR2 FQGNSA.

The chain carries TRBV23-1 and TRBJ1-5; D not resolved. TRBV23-1 counts as an open reading frame of uncertain function. This CDR3 comprises 14 residues. V shed 6 bases and J shed 3 bases, with 12 bases lying between them. CDR3 sequence reads: CASRLRRINQPQHF. DNA for the CDR3: TGCGCCAGCAGACTTAGACGTATCAATCAGCCCCAGCATTTT.

The chain has TRBV30 and TRBJ2-7, with a possible D match to TRBD2 (6 bases). Between the trimmed V and J ends, which lost 5 bases and 0 bases, there was a span of 14 bases. In germline, CDR1 is GTSNPN, CDR2 SVGIG (reference sequence). The CDR3 runs 14 residues. In DNA, the CDR3 is TGTGCCTGGGGGGACTTAACCCGCTCCTACGAGCAGTACTTC. As protein: CAWGDLTRSYEQYF.

This sequence joins TRBV7-8 and TRBJ2-2, with 7 positions matching TRBD1. CDR1 is SGHVS and CDR2 is FQNEAQ in the germline V gene. CDR3 length: 13 residues. J was trimmed by 6 bases and V by 4 bases; bases with no gene match: 2. In DNA, the CDR3 is TGTGCCAGCAGCTCGACAGGGTCCGGGGAGCTGTTTTTT. As protein: CASSSTGSGELFF.

The chain couples TRBV4-2 to TRBJ1-2; no firm D call. Germline CDR1 and CDR2: LGHNA and YNFKEQ. The CDR3 sequence is 13 residues long. Deletions cut 2 bases from V and 8 bases from J, with 12 bases between. This CDR3 is CASSQRRQLGYTF. CDR3 sequence (DNA): TGTGCCAGCAGCCAACGACGTCAATTAGGCTACACCTTC.

The rearrangement joins TRBV2 to TRBJ2-6, with a possible D match to TRBD2 (5 bases). V was clipped by 4 bases and J by 1 base, with 14 bases between them. The CDR3 has 17 residues. The germline V gene has CDR1 SNHLY and CDR2 FYNNEI. The CDR3 loop reads CASSVLPGSSGANVLTF. CDR3 nucleotides: TGTGCCAGCAGTGTCCTACCGGGATCTTCTGGGGCCAACGTCCTGACTTTC.

This clone was counted between two and nine times. V usage is TRBV15 and J usage is TRBJ2-7, with D possibly TRBD2 on 8 matching bases. V was pared by 0 bases and J by 6 bases, with 18 bases between. The CDR3 is 16 residues long. The germline CDR1 and CDR2 sequences are LNHNV and YYDKDF (reference sequence). This CDR3 is CATSRDREGADGEQYF. DNA for the CDR3: TGTGCCACCAGCAGAGATCGGGAGGGGGCGGATGGCGAGCAGTACTTC.

The rearrangement links TRBV30 to TRBJ1-2; D is perhaps TRBD1 (6 bases). CDR1 and CDR2 (germline): GTSNPN, SVGIG (reference sequence). The CDR3 loop spans 14 amino acids. V was pared by 3 bases and J by 0 bases, with 11 bases between. CDR3 in DNA: TGTGCCTGGAGCCGGGACATTGCTAACTATGGCTACACCTTC. Amino acids: CAWSRDIANYGYTF.

This clone was detected only once. This rearrangement joins TRBV30 to TRBJ1-5; no clear D gene. Germline CDR1 reads GTSNPN; CDR2 reads SVGIG (reference sequence). The CDR3 spans 13 residues. V shed 3 bases and J shed 7 bases, with 13 bases lying between them. The CDR3 is CAWRGQSGQPQHF. CDR3 coding DNA: TGTGCCTGGAGAGGTCAGAGCGGGCAGCCCCAGCATTTT.

This clone was recorded a few times. This chain links TRBV7-9 with TRBJ2-1, with no clear D. CDR1 and CDR2 (germline): SEHNR, FQNEAQ (reference sequence). There are 16 residues in the CDR3. Trimming pared 2 bases from V and 5 bases from J, leaving 16 bases between. The CDR3 sequence: CASSLILGGVNNEQFF. CDR3 DNA sequence: TGTGCCAGCAGCTTAATTCTGGGTGGGGTGAACAATGAGCAGTTCTTC. Supplemented by reference TRBV7-9 and TRBJ2-1, the full variable domain reads DTGVSQNPRHKITKRGQNVTFRCDPISEHNRLYWYRQTLGQGPEFLTYFQNEAQLEKSRLLSDRFSAERPKGSFSTLEIQRTEQGDSAMYLCASSLILGGVNNEQFFGPGTRLTVL.

The chain couples TRBV7-2 to TRBJ2-5; weak D call: TRBD2 (5 bases). Germline V gene sequence: CDR1 SGHTA, CDR2 FQGNSA. This CDR3 spans 13 amino acids. The germline V and J ends were trimmed by 3 bases and 3 bases, with 8 bases remaining between them. CDR3 sequence reads: CASSFSGKETQYF. DNA of the CDR3: TGTGCCAGCAGCTTTTCCGGGAAAGAGACCCAGTACTTC.

In this sample, this clone turned up a few times. J is TRBJ1-6 and V is TRBV30; D is perhaps TRBD1 (6 bases). With 3 bases removed from V and 6 bases from J, the gap between germline ends came to 12 bases. This CDR3 comprises 14 residues. Germline CDR1 and CDR2: GTSNPN and SVGIG (reference sequence). This chain's CDR3 is CAWSRDTANSPLHF. CDR3 nucleotide sequence: TGTGCCTGGAGCCGGGACACCGCTAATTCACCCCTCCACTTT.

A few counts support this clone. The chain carries TRBV7-6 and TRBJ2-2; D perhaps matches TRBD1 (5 bases). Per germline, CDR1 SGHVS and CDR2 FNYEAQ. V lost 3 bases and J 4 bases, leaving 12 bases between the germline ends. The CDR3 covers 15 residues. CDR3 in DNA: TGTGCCAGCAGCTTTCGCAGGGTTGGCACCGGGGAGCTGTTTTTT. Its protein is CASSFRRVGTGELFF.

V gene TRBV25-1 combines with J gene TRBJ1-2; TRBD1 might be the D (5 bases). Trimming stripped 3 bases from V and 7 bases from J, with 12 bases between. Germline loops: CDR1 MGHDK, CDR2 SYGVNS. There are 13 residues in the CDR3. The CDR3 bases are TGTGCCAGCAGTGAGGGGGGAGTGGGTGGCTACACCTTC. Amino acids: CASSEGGVGGYTF.

The chain combines TRBV25-1 with TRBJ1-1; D gene uncertain. The CDR3 has 13 amino acids. V dropped 7 bases and J dropped 1 base, with 10 bases sitting between them. Germline assignment: CDR1 MGHDK and CDR2 SYGVNS. The CDR3, as DNA: TGTGCCAGCAACGGTCAGCCGAACACTGAAGCTTTCTTT. Its protein product is CASNGQPNTEAFF.

This chain uses TRBV30 with TRBJ1-4; 8 positions agree with TRBD1. V shed 3 bases and J 5 bases; nucleotides not matched to a gene: 8. Per germline, CDR1 GTSNPN and CDR2 SVGIG (reference sequence). CDR3 length: 15 amino acids. The CDR3 here is CAWRTGQGLNEKLFF. The CDR3 DNA follows: TGTGCCTGGAGGACTGGACAGGGCCTAAATGAAAAACTGTTTTTT.

This rearrangement joins TRBV27 to TRBJ2-3, with 8 nucleotides matching TRBD1. Per germline, CDR1 MNHEY and CDR2 SMNVEV (reference sequence). The trim removed 5 bases at V and 6 bases at J, leaving 10 bases unmatched. The CDR3 loop spans 15 amino acids. This CDR3 reads CASSRRQGSTDTQYF. CDR3 DNA: TGTGCCAGCAGTCGCAGACAGGGGAGTACCGATACGCAGTATTTT.

There are a few counts of this clone. The chain is built from TRBV19 and TRBJ2-7; 8 nucleotides line up with TRBD2. Germline CDR1 and CDR2: LNHDA and SQIVND (reference sequence). The CDR3 length is 12 residues. In nucleotides, the CDR3 is TGTGCGAGCGGGGGAGGGTCCCACGAGCAGTACTTC. This translates into CASGGGSHEQYF.

The chain uses TRBV20-1 and TRBJ2-5, with D unresolved. Trimming stripped 3 bases from V and 10 bases from J, with 12 bases between. The CDR3 has 11 amino acids. The germline gives CDR1 DFQATT, CDR2 SNEGSKA (reference sequence). The CDR3 is CSASFSQVQYF. The CDR3 coding sequence is TGCAGTGCTAGTTTTAGTCAAGTCCAGTACTTC.

Turning to this clone: Distinct nucleotide sequences in the sample also encode this CDR3. V gene TRBV29-1 combines with J gene TRBJ1-5; D is uncertain. The V and J ends lost 4 bases and 5 bases respectively, with 3 bases between them. The CDR3 is 10 residues long. CDR1 and CDR2 from the germline V gene are SQVTM and ANQGSEA. The CDR3 DNA sequence: TGCAGCGTTGGTGATCAGCCCCAGCATTTT. Its protein is CSVGDQPQHF.

Worth noting for this clone: Compared with germline, one end of the junction differs, possibly owing to a read error. The chain uses TRBV19 and TRBJ2-7, with 9 bases identical to TRBD2. This CDR3 region has 13 residues. Germline-derived CDR1 and CDR2 are LNHDA and SQIVND (reference sequence). CDR3 loop: CASRGTSSHEQYF. The CDR3 bases are TGTGCCAGTAGAGGGACTAGCTCCCACGAGCAGTACTTC.